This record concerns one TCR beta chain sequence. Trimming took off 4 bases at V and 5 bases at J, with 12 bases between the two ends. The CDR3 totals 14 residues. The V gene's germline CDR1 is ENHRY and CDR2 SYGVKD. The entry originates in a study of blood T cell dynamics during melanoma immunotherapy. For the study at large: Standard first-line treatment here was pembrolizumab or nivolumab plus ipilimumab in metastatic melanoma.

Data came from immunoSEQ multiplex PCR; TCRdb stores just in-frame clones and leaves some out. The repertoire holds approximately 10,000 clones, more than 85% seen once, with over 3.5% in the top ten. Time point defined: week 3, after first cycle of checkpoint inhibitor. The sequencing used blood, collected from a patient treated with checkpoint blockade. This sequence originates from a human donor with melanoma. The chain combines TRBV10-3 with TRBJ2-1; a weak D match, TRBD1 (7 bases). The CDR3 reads CAISGGRGDNEQFF. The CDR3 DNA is TGTGCCATCAGTGGTGGCAGGGGGGACAATGAGCAGTTCTTC.